The clone carrying this T cell receptor (beta chain) was observed many times. Its target is not known. This sample was included in a study of identical twins. Whole-study findings and limits: Models predicted less out-of-frame TCR alpha sharing in monozygotic twins than was found. In zero-insertion analyses, partial confounding could arise from invariant MAIT and iNKT cells.

Trimming removed 2 bases at V and 4 bases at J, with 12 bases between. The CDR3 sequence is 14 residues long. Germline CDR1 SGHTA, CDR2 FQGNSA. Donors uniformly comprised healthy Caucasians. A universal primer site was incorporated via template switching, and the cDNA contained unique molecular identifiers. TCRdb re-derived calls from the 5' RACE reads in MiXCR, one entry per CDR3 protein. The table lists a few hundred thousand distinct CDR3 sequences, 9.5% of them singletons, with 5.5% to 9% in the top ten. These data were likewise used in another study, on yellow fever vaccine responses in identical twins.

The chain combines TRBV7-2 with TRBJ2-7, with unresolved D. The TCR was taken from a woman younger than 30 in good health. Sequences were obtained from CD8+ T cells sorted from blood. The CDR3 region has the DNA TGTGCCAGCAGCTTATTGGACGGTGCTTACGAGCAGTACTTC. It encodes CASSLLDGAYEQYF. Full variable domain (missing parts from reference TRBV7-2 and TRBJ2-7): GAGVSQSPSNKVTEKGKDVELRCDPISGHTALYWYRQSLGQGLEFLIYFQGNSAPDKSGLPSDRFSAERTGGSVSTLTIQRTQQEDSAVYLCASSLLDGAYEQYFGPGTRLTVT.